This T cell receptor beta chain was sequenced for a study of T cells expressing NK-cell markers. Study-level points and caveats: HCMV specificity of expanded NKG2C+ T cell clones remained unclear.

TCRdb re-called the 5' RACE reads, yielding one record per CDR3 amino acid sequence without DNA. The repertoire shows fewer than 400,000 distinct CDR3 sequences; the top ten hold under 6.5%. CDR3 length equals 11 residues. Germline CDR1 and CDR2: SQVTM and ANQGSEA. Notes on this clonotype: Its antigen is still unknown.

The specimen sequenced was blood T cells: a sorted CD56 or NKG2C T cell subset, CD4+ or CD8+ T cells, or bulk PBMC T cells (not recorded which). The TCR originated in a man between 18 and 69 years old in good health. The chain combines TRBV29-1 with TRBJ2-7; lacking DNA, the TRBD2 call made by TCRdb goes unchecked. The CDR3 is CSVETSSEQYF.